These 16 T cell receptor beta chains originate from one sample sequenced in a study of OX40 agonist ivuxolimab in advanced cancers. Profiled with immunoSEQ multiplex PCR; TCRdb holds only in-frame clones, not every one. The sample lists about 63,000 clones, 81% occurring once. Sequenced here: CD4+ or CD8+ T cells sorted from blood, sampled in a trial of the OX40 agonist ivuxolimab. These receptors originate from an adult with an advanced solid tumor such as melanoma, head and neck, liver or kidney cancer.

The rearrangement uses TRBV5-1 and TRBJ2-3; TRBD2 might be the D (6 bases). Between the trimmed V and J ends, which lost 9 bases and 2 bases, there was a span of 13 bases. There are 13 residues in the CDR3. From germline, CDR1 is SGHRS and CDR2 YFSETQ. CDR3 residues: CATRRGPTDTQYF. Written as DNA, the CDR3 is TGCGCCACTCGGCGGGGTCCCACAGATACGCAGTATTTT.

The J gene is TRBJ2-7, the V gene TRBV10-3; D possibly corresponds to TRBD1 (5 bases). V lost 4 bases and J lost 4, with 17 bases in between. From germline, CDR1 is ENHRY and CDR2 SYGVKD. The CDR3 contains 15 residues. CDR3 region: CAISAIQGTSYEQYF. DNA of the CDR3: TGTGCCATCAGTGCCATTCAGGGTACTTCGTACGAGCAGTACTTC.

This clone was observed a single time. V and J are TRBV6-5 and TRBJ2-1, with TRBD2 matching 9 bases. CDR1 is MNHEY and CDR2 is SVGAGI in the germline V gene. The CDR3 is 15 residues long. V shed 2 bases and J 6 bases; nucleotides not matched to a gene: 5. CDR3 sequence reads: CASSYRLAGINEQFF. CDR3 nucleotides: TGTGCCAGCAGTTACCGGCTAGCGGGGATCAATGAGCAGTTCTTC.

This clone is a singleton in its sample. The chain links TRBV5-1 to TRBJ2-5, with D perhaps TRBD2 (6 bases). The V end lost 3 bases, the J end lost 5 bases, and 8 bases lay between the germline ends. Germline loops: CDR1 SGHRS, CDR2 YFSETQ. CDR3 length: 12 residues. The CDR3 is CASSSAGETQYF. CDR3 in DNA: TGCGCCAGCAGCTCCGCGGGGGAGACCCAGTACTTC.

CDR3 coding DNA: TGTGCCAGCAGCGGACTACAAGAGACCCAGTACTTC. Its translation: CASSGLQETQYF. The gene calls are TRBV5-6 and TRBJ2-5, with D possibly TRBD2 on 6 matching bases. The CDR3 spans 12 residues. The V end lost 4 bases, the J end lost 2 bases, and 6 bases lay between the germline ends. In germline, CDR1 is SGHDT, CDR2 YYEEEE.

The chain combines TRBV9 with TRBJ2-1, with 7 nucleotides matching TRBD2. The germline V gene encodes CDR1 SGDLS and CDR2 YYNGEE. The trim removed 0 bases at V and 7 bases at J, leaving 10 bases unmatched. This CDR3 contains 16 residues. CDR3 in DNA: TGTGCCAGCAGCGTAGGGAGCGGGGTCCCAGGGAATGAGCAGTTCTTC. Its protein product is CASSVGSGVPGNEQFF.

The V call is TRBV7-3, the J call TRBJ2-2, with D maybe TRBD2 (8 bases). This CDR3 comprises 17 residues. Trimming left V 2 bases short and J 6 bases short, with 19 bases between. The germline V gene has CDR1 SGHTA and CDR2 FQGTGA. CDR3 nucleotide sequence: TGTGCCAGCAGCTTAGGACTAGCAGGGGGATCCTCCGGGGAGCTGTTTTTT. It translates to CASSLGLAGGSSGELFF.

The chain has TRBV25-1 and TRBJ1-5; D is unresolved. Germline V gene data show CDR1 as MGHDK and CDR2 as SYGVNS. This CDR3 region has 12 residues. The germline V and J ends were trimmed by 3 bases and 5 bases, with 5 bases remaining between them. The CDR3 bases are TGTGCCAGCAGTGATGGTTATCAGCCCCAGCATTTT. The encoded protein is CASSDGYQPQHF.

The chain employs TRBV15 and TRBJ1-3; 7 nucleotides line up with TRBD1. Germline V lookup: CDR1 LNHNV, CDR2 YYDKDF (reference sequence). The CDR3 has 16 amino acids. The junction had 5 bases not matched to a gene; V was cut back by 3 bases and J by 0 bases. The CDR3 is CATSRDRRASGNTIYF. CDR3 nucleotide sequence: TGTGCCACCAGCAGGGACAGGAGGGCCTCTGGAAACACCATATATTTT.

V is TRBV13 and J is TRBJ2-5; D possibly corresponds to TRBD1 (7 bases). V was pared by 3 bases and J by 4 bases, with 12 bases between. The CDR3 is made up of 14 amino acids. CDR1 is PRHDT and CDR2 is FYEKMQ in the germline V gene (reference sequence). CDR3 sequence reads: CASSFLQGGETQYF. DNA of the CDR3: TGTGCCAGCAGCTTCCTCCAGGGGGGAGAGACCCAGTACTTC.

V usage is TRBV2 and J usage is TRBJ2-5; D perhaps matches TRBD1 (6 bases). The germline V and J ends were trimmed by 6 bases and 5 bases, with 13 bases remaining between them. Germline CDR1 reads SNHLY; CDR2 reads FYNNEI. The CDR3 length is 13 residues. The CDR3 region is CASSPGVVETQYF. CDR3 nucleotide sequence: TGTGCCAGCAGCCCAGGGGTCGTCGAGACCCAGTACTTC.

This clone occurred once. The V and J genes are TRBV4-2 and TRBJ1-6, with TRBD1 matching over 8 bases. The ends lost 2 bases at V and 15 bases at J; junction bases unmatched: 12. The CDR3 extends over 15 amino acids. Germline V gene data show CDR1 as LGHNA and CDR2 as YNFKEQ. CDR3 sequence (DNA): TGTGCCAGCAGCCAATTCGGACAGGGCGATGGTGGCCTCCACTTT. As protein: CASSQFGQGDGGLHF.

This rearrangement joins TRBV2 to TRBJ2-1, with D unresolved. Germline CDR1 SNHLY, CDR2 FYNNEI. Trimming shortened V by 7 bases and J by 2 bases, and 12 bases separated the two germline ends. CDR3 size: 14 residues. Here the CDR3 reads CASKGEPTYNEQFF. The CDR3 DNA is TGTGCCAGCAAGGGCGAACCCACCTACAATGAGCAGTTCTTC.

This sequence joins TRBV9 and TRBJ2-5, with D perhaps assigned TRBD1 or TRBD2 (6 bases each). Per germline, CDR1 SGDLS and CDR2 YYNGEE. The V end was cut by 4 bases, the J end by 5 bases, with 21 bases between. This CDR3 contains 16 residues. CDR3 DNA sequence: TGTGCCAGCAGCCCGGACCCTAGGGGGGCATGGGAGACCCAGTACTTC. It specifies CASSPDPRGAWETQYF.

Only one count was recorded for this clone. J is TRBJ1-1 and V is TRBV10-2, with D unclear. The CDR3 consists of 14 residues. Germline V gene sequence: CDR1 WSHSY, CDR2 SAAADI. Trimming took off 7 bases at V and 4 bases at J, with 16 bases between the two ends. The CDR3 sequence: CASILGTSSTEAFF. The CDR3 nucleotides read TGCGCCAGCATCCTGGGTACTTCTTCCACTGAAGCTTTCTTT.

This clone was counted between two and nine times. The chain joins TRBV11-2 to TRBJ1-1; 8 nucleotides align to TRBD1. V was pared by 2 bases and J by 1 base, with 15 bases of the junction left unmatched. The CDR3 extends over 19 amino acids. From germline, CDR1 is SGHAT and CDR2 FQNNGV. The CDR3 coding sequence is TGTGCCAGCAGCTTACTGAGTGGTTTCTCCGGGACAGGGAACACTGAAGCTTTCTTT. Translating it yields CASSLLSGFSGTGNTEAFF.